The 26 T cell receptor beta chains below all came from one sample that was sequenced in a study of Tregs in tolerant kidney transplant recipients. Measured with immunoSEQ multiplex PCR; TCRdb has only the in-frame clones, and not every one. There are 90,000 or so clones in the sample; approximately 93% occur only once, and about 1.5% lies in the top ten. Mixed chimerism was transient after nonmyeloablative marrow transplants from related graft donors. The sample in question was CD4+ T cells from blood (PBMCs), obtained 12 months after the transplant. These receptors came from a human patient who received a combined kidney and bone marrow transplant. These T cells may partly come from the graft donor.

This rearrangement joins TRBV7-6 to TRBJ2-3; 12 bases align to TRBD2. CDR1 and CDR2 (germline): SGHVS, FNYEAQ. V lost 6 bases to trimming and J lost 6 bases; unmatched junction nucleotides: 10. The CDR3 is 16 amino acids. CDR3: CASSLGLAGPRDTQYF. The CDR3 DNA reads as TGTGCCAGCAGTTTGGGACTAGCGGGCCCCAGGGATACGCAGTATTTT.

This chain uses TRBV11-2 with TRBJ1-2; 9 bases fit TRBD1. The germline V gene has CDR1 SGHAT and CDR2 FQNNGV. The CDR3 covers 14 residues. After removal of 7 bases from V and 6 bases from J, the junction contained 9 bases not matched to a gene. The CDR3: CASMQTDRGHGYTF. CDR3 coding DNA: TGTGCCAGCATGCAGACGGACAGGGGACATGGCTACACCTTC.

The chain combines TRBV19 with TRBJ2-7, with 8 nucleotides matching TRBD1. The CDR3 covers 15 residues. CDR1 is LNHDA, CDR2 SQIVND, per germline (reference sequence). The V gene end was trimmed by 2 bases and the J gene end by 4 bases; junction bases not matched to a gene: 7. The DNA of the CDR3 is TGTGCCAGTAGTATAAGTCCCCGACAGGGGTACGAGCAGTACTTC. Protein product: CASSISPRQGYEQYF.

The chain uses TRBV30 and TRBJ1-2, with D hard to call. Germline lookup yields CDR1 GTSNPN and CDR2 SVGIG (reference sequence). V was clipped by 4 bases and J by 6 bases, with 15 bases between them. CDR3 length: 13 residues. The DNA for the CDR3 is TGTGCCTGGACTCTCATTGCGGTCCATGGCTACACCTTC. This gives the protein CAWTLIAVHGYTF. Supplemented by reference TRBV30 and TRBJ1-2, the full variable domain reads SQTIHQWPATLVQPVGSPLSLECTVEGTSNPNLYWYRQAAGRGLQLLFYSVGIGQISSEVPQNLSASRPQDRQFILSSKKLLLSDSGFYLCAWTLIAVHGYTFGSGTRLTVV.

The chain has TRBV5-1 and TRBJ1-2; TRBD1 matches 9 bases. The CDR3 is 17 amino acids. Germline-derived CDR1 and CDR2 are SGHRS and YFSETQ. With 4 bases clipped from V and 1 base from J, the junction kept 11 bases outside the gene matches. CDR3 DNA sequence: TGCGCCAGCAGCCCTACCTATGGGACAGGGCTTAACTATGGCTACACCTTC. Translating gives CASSPTYGTGLNYGYTF.

V gene TRBV4-3 combines with J gene TRBJ1-1; D unresolved. This CDR3 contains 14 residues. Germline assignment: CDR1 LGHNA and CDR2 YSLEER. V shed 2 bases and J shed 1 base, with 8 bases lying between them. CDR3 residues: CASSQMTGNTEAFF. CDR3 nucleotides: TGCGCCAGCAGCCAAATGACTGGGAACACTGAAGCTTTCTTT.

The chain recombines TRBV10-3 with TRBJ2-3; 7 bases match TRBD1. This CDR3 is 13 amino acids long. Germline lookup yields CDR1 ENHRY and CDR2 SYGVKD. The V segment lost 8 bases and the J segment 4 bases; nucleotides outside the gene matches: 6. The CDR3 DNA reads as TGTGCCATCGGGGTAGGGGGCCCAGATACGCAGTATTTT. This translates into CAIGVGGPDTQYF.

CDR3 region: CASSITGVTGELFF. For the CDR3, the DNA is TGTGCCAGTAGTATAACAGGGGTAACCGGGGAGCTGTTTTTT. V is TRBV19 and J is TRBJ2-2, with TRBD1 matching 7 bases. Germline V lookup: CDR1 LNHDA, CDR2 SQIVND (reference sequence). J was trimmed by 5 bases and V by 2 bases; bases with no gene match: 2. The CDR3 spans 14 residues.

This clone was counted a single time. This rearrangement joins TRBV4-2 to TRBJ1-1; weak D call: TRBD1 (5 bases). Germline loops: CDR1 LGHNA, CDR2 YNFKEQ. The CDR3 loop spans 13 amino acids. V was pared by 6 bases and J by 4 bases, with 12 bases between. CDR3 in DNA: TGTGCCAGCAGTCCGGTCGGGGGCACTGAAGCTTTCTTT. Protein sequence: CASSPVGGTEAFF.

The V call is TRBV21-1, the J call TRBJ2-7; TRBD1, the D gene given by the table, was not confirmed from the DNA. TRBV21-1 is tagged as a pseudogene. The CDR3 length is 17 residues. The CDR3 here is CASSILRGTVRSYEQYF. The CDR3 DNA reads as TGTGCCAGCAGCATACTTAGGGGGACGGTTCGGTCCTACGAGCAGTACTTC.

The J gene is TRBJ2-7, the V gene TRBV7-3; no clear D gene. The CDR3 consists of 14 residues. Germline V lookup: CDR1 SGHTA, CDR2 FQGTGA. Trimming cost V 5 bases and J 0 bases, with 11 bases left between them. The CDR3 bases are TGTGCCAGCAGCCCACAACCCAACTCCTACGAGCAGTACTTC. It translates to CASSPQPNSYEQYF. Drawing the rest from reference TRBV7-3 and TRBJ2-7, the complete variable domain is GAGVSQTPSNKVTEKGKYVELRCDPISGHTALYWYRQSLGQGPEFLIYFQGTGAADDSGLPNDRFFAVRPEGSVSTLKIQRTERGDSAVYLCASSPQPNSYEQYFGPGTRLTVT.

The gene calls are TRBV27 and TRBJ1-2; 11 nucleotides line up with TRBD1. The trim removed 4 bases at V and 9 bases at J, leaving 13 bases unmatched. The CDR3 is 16 residues long. The germline gives CDR1 MNHEY, CDR2 SMNVEV (reference sequence). The CDR3 region is CASSSPMDRDRGSYTF. The CDR3 bases are TGTGCCAGCAGTTCCCCCATGGACCGGGACAGGGGGAGCTACACCTTC.

The chain carries TRBV7-7 and TRBJ2-2; D unresolved. Germline CDR1 is SSHAT and CDR2 is FNYEAQ (reference sequence). The V end was cut by 5 bases, the J end by 5 bases, with 15 bases between. The length of the CDR3 is 15 residues. The CDR3 DNA is TGTGCCAGCAGCCCTCGACCGCGAGGAACCGGGGAGCTGTTTTTT. Residues: CASSPRPRGTGELFF.

The gene calls are TRBV6-5 and TRBJ2-1; the D gene is possibly TRBD2 (6 bases). The V gene lost 3 bases and the J gene lost 0 bases, with 12 bases spanning the gap. This CDR3 spans 16 amino acids. The germline CDR1 and CDR2 sequences are MNHEY and SVGAGI. CDR3 residues: CASSYRRESSYNEQFF. In DNA form, the CDR3 reads TGTGCCAGCAGTTATAGGCGGGAAAGCTCCTACAATGAGCAGTTCTTC.

This chain joins TRBV7-2 and TRBJ2-5; TRBD2 matches at 7 bases. The germline V gene has CDR1 SGHTA and CDR2 FQGNSA. J lost 0 bases, V lost 5 bases, and 9 bases had no gene match. This CDR3 has 16 residues. The CDR3 nucleotides are TGTGCCAGCAGCGGAACTAGCGCGAGTGACCAAGAGACCCAGTACTTC. Residues: CASSGTSASDQETQYF.

This chain connects TRBV4-1 to TRBJ2-7; the match to TRBD1 covers 10 bases. The trim removed 1 base at V and 4 bases at J, leaving 4 bases unmatched. The CDR3 has 15 residues. Germline V gene sequence: CDR1 MGHRA, CDR2 YSYEKL. CDR3 bases: TGCGCCAGCAGCCAAGGACAGGGGGCGCGATACGAGCAGTACTTC. As protein: CASSQGQGARYEQYF.

The chain is built from TRBV5-6 and TRBJ2-2; 8 nucleotides line up with TRBD1. Germline trimming cut 10 bases from V and 4 bases from J; bases unmatched to any gene: 6. Germline V lookup: CDR1 SGHDT, CDR2 YYEEEE. The CDR3 runs to 13 residues. For the CDR3, the DNA is TGTGCCTCCCGGACAGGGTCCACCGGGGAGCTGTTTTTT. Amino acids: CASRTGSTGELFF.

This chain connects TRBV25-1 to TRBJ2-2, with D hard to call. Germline CDR1 is MGHDK and CDR2 is SYGVNS. The V gene lost 4 bases and the J gene lost 4 bases, with 10 bases spanning the gap. CDR3 size: 14 residues. The CDR3 reads CASSATDFTGELFF. DNA of the CDR3: TGTGCCAGCAGTGCTACAGATTTCACCGGGGAGCTGTTTTTT.

This chain uses TRBV4-3 with TRBJ2-2; 14 nucleotides line up with TRBD2. V was clipped by 4 bases and J by 4 bases; unmatched bases: 8. The germline V gene has CDR1 LGHNA and CDR2 YSLEER. This CDR3 comprises 18 residues. CDR3 loop: CASSPRLAGGPVTGELFF. CDR3 nucleotides: TGCGCCAGCAGCCCGAGACTAGCGGGGGGGCCTGTCACCGGGGAGCTGTTTTTT.

The chain joins TRBV9 to TRBJ2-7; D is ambiguous. V was trimmed by 2 bases and J by 0 bases, leaving 9 bases between them. The germline V gene encodes CDR1 SGDLS and CDR2 YYNGEE. This CDR3 region has 14 residues. Here the CDR3 DNA reads TGTGCCAGCAGCGTGACGGCTAGCTCCTACGAGCAGTACTTC. Translation gives CASSVTASSYEQYF.

This clone has only one observation. The rearrangement joins TRBV5-5 to TRBJ1-5; TRBD1 matches 7 bases. From germline, CDR1 is SGHKS and CDR2 YYEKEE (reference sequence). The trim removed 1 base at V and 5 bases at J, leaving 0 bases unmatched. The CDR3 contains 13 residues. As DNA, the CDR3 is TGTGCCAGCAGCTTGCAGGGGGATCAGCCCCAGCATTTT. Protein product: CASSLQGDQPQHF.

The V call is TRBV4-3, the J call TRBJ1-5; 9 bases fit TRBD1. The CDR3 totals 18 residues. In germline, CDR1 is LGHNA, CDR2 YSLEER. V was pared by 2 bases and J by 2 bases, with 10 bases of the junction left unmatched. The CDR3 coding sequence is TGCGCCAGCAGCCAAACAGGGGGCAGGTCCCCAGGCAATCAGCCCCAGCATTTT. It is translated as CASSQTGGRSPGNQPQHF.

V is TRBV19 and J is TRBJ1-2; 7 bases line up with TRBD1. The ends lost 10 bases at V and 6 bases at J; junction bases unmatched: 8. This CDR3 is built from 12 residues. Germline CDR1 is LNHDA and CDR2 is SQIVND (reference sequence). Written as DNA, the CDR3 is TGTGCCACCCGACAGGGACCCCATGGCTACACCTTC. Translation gives CATRQGPHGYTF.

This chain connects TRBV7-8 to TRBJ2-3; a weak D match, TRBD2 (5 bases). Trimming removed 6 bases at V and 0 bases at J, with 7 bases between. Germline CDR1 and CDR2: SGHVS and FQNEAQ. The CDR3 is 13 amino acids. The CDR3 loop reads CASSGGSTDTQYF. CDR3 bases: TGTGCCAGCAGTGGCGGGAGCACAGATACGCAGTATTTT.

The J gene is TRBJ2-1, the V gene TRBV5-1; tentatively, D is TRBD2 (5 bases). This CDR3 region has 13 residues. Germline lookup yields CDR1 SGHRS and CDR2 YFSETQ. V was trimmed by 0 bases and J by 7 bases, leaving 8 bases between them. The CDR3 DNA reads TGCGCCAGCAGCTTGGAACTAGTAAATGAGCAGTTCTTC. Its protein product is CASSLELVNEQFF.

The chain combines TRBV15 with TRBJ2-7, with 10 bases aligning to TRBD1. The CDR3 runs 17 residues. Trimming cost V 1 base and J 1 base; bases outside gene matches: 7. Looked up from germline, CDR1 is LNHNV and CDR2 is YYDKDF (reference sequence). The CDR3 is CATSRVTRQGASYEQYF. The CDR3, as DNA: TGTGCCACCAGCAGAGTCACTCGACAGGGGGCATCCTACGAGCAGTACTTC.